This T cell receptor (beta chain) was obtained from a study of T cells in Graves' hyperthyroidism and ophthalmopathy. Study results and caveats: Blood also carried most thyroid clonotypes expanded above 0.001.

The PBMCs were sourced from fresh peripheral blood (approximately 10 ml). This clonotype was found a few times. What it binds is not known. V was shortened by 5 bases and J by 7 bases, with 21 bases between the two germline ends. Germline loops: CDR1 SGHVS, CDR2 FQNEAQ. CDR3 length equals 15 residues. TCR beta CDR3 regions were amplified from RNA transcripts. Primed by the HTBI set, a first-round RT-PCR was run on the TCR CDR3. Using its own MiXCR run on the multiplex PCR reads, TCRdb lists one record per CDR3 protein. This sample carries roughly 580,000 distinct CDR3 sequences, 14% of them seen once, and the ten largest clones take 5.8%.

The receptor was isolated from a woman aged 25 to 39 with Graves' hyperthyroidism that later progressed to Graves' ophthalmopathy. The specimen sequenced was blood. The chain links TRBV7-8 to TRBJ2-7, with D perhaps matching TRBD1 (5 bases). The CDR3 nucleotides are TGTGCCAGCAGCCCGACGTCAGGCAGGGTAGGGGAGCAGTACTTC. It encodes CASSPTSGRVGEQYF.